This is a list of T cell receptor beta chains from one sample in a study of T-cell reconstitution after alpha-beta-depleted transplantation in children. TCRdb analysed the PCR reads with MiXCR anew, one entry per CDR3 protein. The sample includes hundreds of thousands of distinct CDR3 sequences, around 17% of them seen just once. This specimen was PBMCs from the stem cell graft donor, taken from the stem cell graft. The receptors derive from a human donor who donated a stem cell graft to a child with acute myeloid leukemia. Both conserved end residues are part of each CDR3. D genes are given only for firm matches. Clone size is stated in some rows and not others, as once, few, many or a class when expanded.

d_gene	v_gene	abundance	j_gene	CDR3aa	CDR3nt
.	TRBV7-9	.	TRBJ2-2	CASTLWGELFF	TGTGCCAGCACCTTATGGGGGGAGCTGTTTTTT
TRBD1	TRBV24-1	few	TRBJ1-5	CATSDSGTGTYSNQPQHF	TGTGCCACCAGTGATTCGGGGACAGGGACCTATAGCAATCAGCCCCAGCATTTT
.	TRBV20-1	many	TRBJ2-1	CSAPGEGASPSYNEQFF	TGCAGTGCTCCTGGGGAGGGGGCTTCCCCGTCCTACAATGAGCAGTTCTTC
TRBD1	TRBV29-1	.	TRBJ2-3	CSVERDRVGDTQYF	TGCAGCGTTGAGCGGGACAGGGTAGGAGATACGCAGTATTTT
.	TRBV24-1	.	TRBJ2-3	CATSDPDGRSTDTQYF	TGTGCCACCAGTGACCCAGACGGAAGAAGCACAGATACGCAGTATTTT
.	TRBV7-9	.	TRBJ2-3	CASNLGMGILTDTQYF	TGTGCCAGCAACCTAGGGATGGGCATCCTCACAGATACGCAGTATTTT
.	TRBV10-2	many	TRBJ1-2	CASSDLTVLDYGYTF	TGCGCCAGCAGTGATTTGACAGTTTTAGACTATGGCTACACCTTC
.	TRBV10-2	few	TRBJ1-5	CATSDGGDSQPQHF	TGCGCCACCTCCGACGGGGGGGATAGTCAGCCCCAGCATTTT
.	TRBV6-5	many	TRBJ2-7	CASSYSTPGDEQYF	TGTGCCAGCAGTTACTCGACACCGGGAGACGAGCAGTACTTC
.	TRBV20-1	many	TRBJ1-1	CSARDREGRLLEAFF	TGCAGTGCTAGAGATAGGGAGGGACGACTTCTTGAAGCTTTCTTT
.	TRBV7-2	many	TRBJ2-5	CASSFVRLQETQYF	TGTGCCAGCAGCTTTGTGCGGCTACAAGAGACCCAGTACTTC
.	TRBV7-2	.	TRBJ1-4	CASTQPSGSQKLFF	TGTGCCAGCACTCAACCCTCAGGGTCCCAAAAACTGTTTTTT
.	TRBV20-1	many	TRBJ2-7	CSAQRGSYEQYF	TGCAGTGCACAGAGGGGCTCCTACGAGCAGTACTTC
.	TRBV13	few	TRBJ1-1	CASSLSPDSEAFF	TGTGCCAGCAGCTTAAGCCCTGACAGTGAAGCTTTCTTT
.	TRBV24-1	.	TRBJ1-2	CATSDLDRTGYTF	TGTGCCACCAGTGATTTGGATAGAACTGGCTACACCTTC
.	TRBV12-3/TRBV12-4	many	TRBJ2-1	CASRKAGNEQFF	TGTGCCAGCAGAAAGGCAGGGAATGAGCAGTTCTTC
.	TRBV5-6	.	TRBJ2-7	CASSLGLTTREQYF	TGTGCCAGCAGCTTGGGACTTACAACGAGGGAGCAGTACTTC
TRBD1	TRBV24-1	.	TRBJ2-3	CATSDSHRDRVSYTQYF	TGTGCCACCAGTGATTCACATCGGGACAGGGTGTCATATACGCAGTATTTT
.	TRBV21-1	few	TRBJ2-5	CASSETEETQYF	TGTGCCAGCAGCGAGACAGAAGAGACCCAGTACTTC
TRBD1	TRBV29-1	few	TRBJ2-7	CSAQQGAGYEQYF	TGCAGCGCTCAACAGGGGGCTGGCTACGAGCAGTACTTC
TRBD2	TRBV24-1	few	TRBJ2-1	CATSDSTSGGAWEQFF	TGTGCCACCAGTGACTCTACTAGCGGGGGGGCATGGGAGCAGTTCTTC
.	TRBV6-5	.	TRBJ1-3	CASGHRVSGNTIYF	TGTGCCAGCGGTCACAGGGTCTCTGGAAACACCATATATTTT
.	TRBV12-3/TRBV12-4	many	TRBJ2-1	CASRAEGLGQFF	TGTGCCAGCAGGGCGGAGGGTTTAGGGCAGTTCTTC
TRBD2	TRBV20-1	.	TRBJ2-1	CSARDDSGGAYNEQFF	TGCAGTGCTAGAGATGACAGCGGGGGGGCCTACAATGAGCAGTTCTTC
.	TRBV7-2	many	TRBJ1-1	CASSSTRRRNTEAFF	TGTGCCAGCAGCTCAACGAGGCGTAGGAACACTGAAGCTTTCTTT
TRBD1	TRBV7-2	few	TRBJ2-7	CASSFRAGGYYEQYF	TGTGCCAGCAGCTTCCGGGCAGGGGGTTACTACGAGCAGTACTTC
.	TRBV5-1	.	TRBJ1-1	CASTTGQGPYTEAFF	TGCGCCAGCACAACTGGACAAGGGCCCTACACTGAAGCTTTCTTT
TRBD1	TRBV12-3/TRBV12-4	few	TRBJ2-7	CASSLGQGAGHEQYF	TGTGCCAGCAGTTTGGGACAGGGGGCAGGTCACGAGCAGTACTTC
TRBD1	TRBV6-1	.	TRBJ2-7	CASTPTAPTGGYEQYF	TGTGCCAGCACCCCCACCGCCCCGACAGGGGGGTACGAGCAGTACTTC
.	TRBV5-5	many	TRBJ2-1	CASSLARESQFF	TGTGCCAGCAGCTTGGCACGGGAGTCACAGTTCTTC
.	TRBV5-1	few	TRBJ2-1	CASSSRDFFNEQFF	TGCGCCAGCAGCTCCCGGGACTTTTTCAATGAGCAGTTCTTC